The clone carrying this T cell receptor beta chain was recorded a few times. Its antigen is unidentified. The use of a sample-barcoded 5' primer and a J-beta primer mix characterized a second PCR of about 6 to 11 cycles. TCRdb reprocessed the 5' RACE reads via MiXCR and lists one record per CDR3 protein. Of around 1,000,000 distinct CDR3 sequences listed, about 25% are singletons. The sample comes from a study of blood T cells in healthy people across ages. General observations from the study: Roughly linear age-related decline in beta diversity appeared, significant by age about 40.

Trimming took 3 bases from V and 2 from J, leaving 12 bases between them. CDR1 MNHEY and CDR2 SMNVEV come from the germline V gene (reference sequence). The CDR3 is 15 residues long. The data also belong to a second study, concerning T cells of mothers and their children.

This receptor was taken from a girl aged 2 to 9 in good health. Source material: blood. V usage is TRBV27 and J usage is TRBJ2-3; D call uncertain. CDR3 amino acids: CASSFRLTFTDTQYF. CDR3 in DNA: TGTGCCAGCAGTTTCCGCTTGACCTTCACAGATACGCAGTATTTT.